These 31 T cell receptor beta chains share one sample of origin, sequenced in a study of blood T cell repertoires in COVID-19. Here immunoSEQ multiplex PCR was the method, and the copy in TCRdb shows in-frame clones only, minus some. The repertoire holds 300,000 to 350,000 clones, with around 92% as singletons. Sequenced input: PBMCs or T cells enriched from blood (not recorded which). The source is a young woman who had recovered from COVID-19.

J is TRBJ2-3 and V is TRBV19, with 9 positions matching TRBD2. CDR1 LNHDA and CDR2 SQIVND come from the germline V gene (reference sequence). J lost 4 bases, V lost 5 bases, and 7 bases had no gene match. This CDR3 region has 15 residues. DNA of the CDR3: TGTGCCAGTAGTTTGCTAGCGGGAACGGCAGATACGCAGTATTTT. This translates into CASSLLAGTADTQYF.

V usage is TRBV7-3 and J usage is TRBJ2-1; D is possibly TRBD1 (5 bases). This CDR3 region has 13 residues. The V end lost 5 bases, the J end lost 3 bases, and 8 bases lay between the germline ends. Germline V lookup: CDR1 SGHTA, CDR2 FQGTGA. The DNA of the CDR3 is TGTGCCAGCAGCCTCCAGGGCTACAATGAGCAGTTCTTC. The encoded protein is CASSLQGYNEQFF. The full variable domain, its missing parts supplied by reference TRBV7-3 and TRBJ2-1, is GAGVSQTPSNKVTEKGKYVELRCDPISGHTALYWYRQSLGQGPEFLIYFQGTGAADDSGLPNDRFFAVRPEGSVSTLKIQRTERGDSAVYLCASSLQGYNEQFFGPGTRLTVL.

The V call is TRBV19, the J call TRBJ1-3; D possibly corresponds to TRBD1 (6 bases). V was pared by 0 bases and J by 3 bases, with 12 bases between. This CDR3 region has 16 residues. From germline, CDR1 is LNHDA and CDR2 SQIVND (reference sequence). The CDR3, as DNA: TGTGCCAGTAGTATAGAGGGCCAGGGGAATGGAAACACCATATATTTT. It encodes CASSIEGQGNGNTIYF.

The chain links TRBV7-2 to TRBJ2-1, with a weak D call TRBD1 (5 bases). V lost 1 base to trimming and J lost 5 bases, with 9 bases between them. This CDR3 has 14 residues. Germline CDR1 and CDR2: SGHTA and FQGNSA. The CDR3 loop reads CASSLGGDHNEQFF. DNA of the CDR3: TGTGCCAGCAGCTTAGGGGGCGACCACAATGAGCAGTTCTTC.

The chain has TRBV6-5 and TRBJ1-1, with a possible D match to TRBD1 (5 bases). The germline gives CDR1 MNHEY, CDR2 SVGAGI. CDR3 length equals 15 residues. The germline V and J ends were trimmed by 6 bases and 1 base, with 15 bases remaining between them. This CDR3 reads CASSPALGGNTEAFF. Written as DNA, the CDR3 is TGTGCCAGCAGCCCCGCCCTGGGGGGGAACACTGAAGCTTTCTTT.

This clone was recorded a few times. The J gene is TRBJ1-2, the V gene TRBV4-1, with TRBD1 matching over 9 bases. The V gene end was trimmed by 2 bases and the J gene end by 4 bases; junction bases not matched to a gene: 8. The CDR3 spans 16 residues. Germline V lookup: CDR1 MGHRA, CDR2 YSYEKL. CDR3 sequence (DNA): TGCGCCAGCAGCCAACCAAACAGGGGGCGCAGCTATGGCTACACCTTC. Translation: CASSQPNRGRSYGYTF.

The genes are TRBV19 and TRBJ1-1; D not resolved. The V end lost 1 base, the J end lost 2 bases, and 17 bases lay between the germline ends. The germline gives CDR1 LNHDA, CDR2 SQIVND (reference sequence). This CDR3 spans 17 amino acids. CDR3 protein: CASSIAPGRLLNTEAFF. The CDR3 DNA reads TGTGCCAGTAGTATAGCGCCGGGGAGACTCCTAAACACTGAAGCTTTCTTT. The full variable domain, in which reference TRBV19 and TRBJ1-1 provide the parts outside the CDR3, is DGGITQSPKYLFRKEGQNVTLSCEQNLNHDAMYWYRQDPGQGLRLIYYSQIVNDFQKGDIAEGYSVSREKKESFPLTVTSAQKNPTAFYLCASSIAPGRLLNTEAFFGQGTRLTVV.

The V call is TRBV7-9, the J call TRBJ2-2, with D maybe TRBD2 (5 bases). The CDR3 has 16 residues. Germline CDR1 is SEHNR and CDR2 is FQNEAQ (reference sequence). V lost 2 bases to trimming and J lost 4 bases, with 14 bases between them. The chain's CDR3 is CASSLTTEDLTGELFF. CDR3 sequence (DNA): TGTGCCAGCAGCTTAACGACGGAGGACCTCACCGGGGAGCTGTTTTTT.

The rearrangement links TRBV5-1 to TRBJ2-5; D is uncertain. The CDR3 runs 17 residues. Germline loops: CDR1 SGHRS, CDR2 YFSETQ. Deletions cut 0 bases from V and 4 bases from J, with 19 bases between. The CDR3 protein is CASSLAEFPALVETQYF. The CDR3 DNA follows: TGCGCCAGCAGCTTGGCTGAATTCCCAGCGTTGGTAGAGACCCAGTACTTC.

The chain links TRBV4-2 to TRBJ2-7; D call uncertain. The CDR3 covers 15 residues. Germline values: CDR1 LGHNA, CDR2 YNFKEQ. The V end lost 0 bases, the J end lost 1 base, and 10 bases lay between the germline ends. DNA for the CDR3: TGTGCCAGCAGCCAAGATCCGCGGTGGTCCTACGAGCAGTACTTC. It is translated as CASSQDPRWSYEQYF.

This clone was picked up a small number of times. J is TRBJ1-4 and V is TRBV28; 9 bases fit TRBD1. Germline CDR1 reads MDHEN; CDR2 reads SYDVKM. The CDR3 is 14 residues long. Trimming removed 8 bases from V and 8 bases from J; junction bases left unmatched: 9. CDR3 coding DNA: TGTGCCAGCCGACAGGGGGGACAATCGGAAAAACTGTTTTTT. As protein: CASRQGGQSEKLFF.

V is TRBV28 and J is TRBJ1-2; D is possibly TRBD1 (5 bases). The CDR3 consists of 14 residues. V lost 5 bases to trimming and J lost 5 bases, with 15 bases between them. Germline values: CDR1 MDHEN, CDR2 SYDVKM. DNA for the CDR3: TGTGCCAGCAGTCCAGGGATCTCGCTATATGGCTACACCTTC. Encoded protein: CASSPGISLYGYTF.

The gene calls are TRBV2 and TRBJ2-1; TRBD2 matches 11 bases. CDR3 length: 16 amino acids. V was clipped by 6 bases and J by 2 bases; unmatched bases: 6. The germline V gene encodes CDR1 SNHLY and CDR2 FYNNEI. CDR3 in amino acids: CASRGLAGGTYNEQFF. In nucleotides, the CDR3 is TGTGCCAGCAGGGGCCTAGCGGGAGGAACCTACAATGAGCAGTTCTTC.

V and J are TRBV7-9 and TRBJ1-1; a weak D match, TRBD1 (5 bases). In germline, CDR1 is SEHNR, CDR2 FQNEAQ (reference sequence). The V end was cut by 4 bases, the J end by 2 bases, with 14 bases between. This CDR3 is 15 amino acids long. This chain's CDR3 is CASSSGTLVNTEAFF. The CDR3 DNA is TGTGCCAGCAGCTCGGGGACTCTGGTAAACACTGAAGCTTTCTTT.

This rearrangement joins TRBV19 to TRBJ2-3, with 16 nucleotides matching TRBD2. Germline trimming cut 6 bases from V and 3 bases from J; bases unmatched to any gene: 9. This CDR3 spans 18 amino acids. CDR1 LNHDA and CDR2 SQIVND come from the germline V gene (reference sequence). CDR3 DNA: TGTGCCAGTAGACCCGGGACTAGCGGGAGGGCGGGGACAGATACGCAGTATTTT. Translated, it gives CASRPGTSGRAGTDTQYF.

This clone showed up just once. The J gene is TRBJ1-2, the V gene TRBV6-6; 7 nucleotides match TRBD1. This CDR3 has 16 amino acids. In germline, CDR1 is MNHNY, CDR2 SVGAGI (reference sequence). V was clipped by 6 bases and J by 4 bases; unmatched bases: 14. Here the CDR3 reads CASRDQQGQRSYGYTF. DNA of the CDR3: TGTGCCAGCAGAGATCAACAGGGGCAAAGGAGCTATGGCTACACCTTC.

The chain employs TRBV27 and TRBJ2-1, with 9 bases matching TRBD2. CDR3 length: 19 residues. Germline CDR1 MNHEY, CDR2 SMNVEV (reference sequence). Unmatched junction bases numbered 20, after V lost 4 bases and J lost 7 bases. This CDR3 reads CASSSRYESAGGGWNEQFF. The CDR3 DNA follows: TGTGCCAGCAGTTCCAGATACGAATCGGCGGGAGGGGGGTGGAATGAGCAGTTCTTC.

This clone was seen only once. The rearrangement uses TRBV19 and TRBJ2-2; 9 bases align to TRBD1. This CDR3 region has 16 residues. The J segment lost 4 bases and the V segment lost 7 bases, leaving 10 bases of the junction unmatched. The germline V gene has CDR1 LNHDA and CDR2 SQIVND (reference sequence). The CDR3 coding sequence is TGTGCCAGTAAGGACCACAGGGGGCAGGGCACCGGGGAGCTGTTTTTT. Translating gives CASKDHRGQGTGELFF.

V is TRBV29-1 and J is TRBJ2-7, with D possibly TRBD2 on 5 matching bases. V was clipped by 4 bases and J by 4 bases, with 14 bases between them. Germline V lookup: CDR1 SQVTM, CDR2 ANQGSEA. CDR3 length: 13 residues. The CDR3 region is CSVARRSGYEQYF. In DNA, the CDR3 is TGCAGCGTTGCTAGGCGGAGCGGTTACGAGCAGTACTTC.

The V and J genes are TRBV28 and TRBJ1-1; no definite D call. This CDR3 is 15 amino acids long. V dropped 3 bases and J dropped 1 base, with 12 bases sitting between them. CDR1 is MDHEN and CDR2 is SYDVKM in the germline V gene. The CDR3 DNA reads as TGTGCCAGCAGTTTCCGTCGAGTCCAGAACACTGAAGCTTTCTTT. Translating it yields CASSFRRVQNTEAFF.

The genes are TRBV19 and TRBJ1-3; 8 bases match TRBD1. CDR1 and CDR2 (germline): LNHDA, SQIVND (reference sequence). The CDR3 loop spans 16 amino acids. V shed 5 bases, J shed 3 bases, and the junction held 9 bases outside the gene matches. For the CDR3, the DNA is TGTGCCAGTAGTTCGACAGGGGCTTTTAGTGGAAACACCATATATTTT. Its translation is CASSSTGAFSGNTIYF.

The rearrangement uses TRBV5-1 and TRBJ2-3, with 9 bases that match TRBD2. The trim removed 0 bases at V and 8 bases at J, leaving 10 bases unmatched. CDR1 is SGHRS, CDR2 YFSETQ, per germline. The CDR3 loop spans 16 amino acids. The CDR3 DNA sequence: TGCGCCAGCAGCTTGGTCGGCGGGAGGGAAACAATTACGCAGTATTTT. This translates into CASSLVGGRETITQYF.

The rearrangement uses TRBV2 and TRBJ2-7; 10 nucleotides align to TRBD2. The V gene's germline CDR1 is SNHLY and CDR2 FYNNEI. V was clipped by 6 bases and J by 3 bases; unmatched bases: 8. This CDR3 contains 15 residues. The CDR3 sequence is CASSDTSGAYYEQYF. DNA of the CDR3: TGTGCCAGCAGCGATACTAGCGGGGCCTACTACGAGCAGTACTTC. The complete variable domain, with remaining parts taken from reference TRBV2 and TRBJ2-7, reads EPEVTQTPSHQVTQMGQEVILRCVPISNHLYFYWYRQILGQKVEFLVSFYNNEISEKSEIFDDQFSVERPDGSNFTLKIRSTKLEDSAMYFCASSDTSGAYYEQYFGPGTRLTVT.

V usage is TRBV10-3 and J usage is TRBJ1-3, with 8 bases fitting TRBD1. The trim removed 4 bases at V and 3 bases at J, leaving 8 bases unmatched. The CDR3 sequence is 16 residues long. CDR1 is ENHRY and CDR2 is SYGVKD in the germline V gene. CDR3 sequence reads: CAISVQGGGRGNTIYF. The CDR3 DNA sequence: TGTGCCATCAGTGTACAGGGGGGGGGACGTGGAAACACCATATATTTT.

J is TRBJ1-5 and V is TRBV28, with D tentatively TRBD1 (5 bases). The CDR3 covers 16 residues. Germline loops: CDR1 MDHEN, CDR2 SYDVKM. V was pared by 2 bases and J by 0 bases, with 11 bases between. The CDR3, as DNA: TGTGCCAGCAGTTTAGCAGGGCACTATAGCAATCAGCCCCAGCATTTT. Translation: CASSLAGHYSNQPQHF.

The chain recombines TRBV6-1 with TRBJ2-5; 10 nucleotides align to TRBD1. The CDR3 sequence is 18 residues long. J gave up 4 bases and V 1 base, and 12 bases lay outside the gene matches. The V gene's germline CDR1 is MNHNS and CDR2 SASEGT. The chain's CDR3 is CASSEDGDRGLSGETQYF. The DNA of the CDR3 is TGTGCCAGCAGTGAAGATGGCGACAGGGGGCTGTCTGGAGAGACCCAGTACTTC.

This chain uses TRBV7-3 with TRBJ2-1; weak D call: TRBD2 (6 bases). The CDR3 spans 13 residues. From germline, CDR1 is SGHTA and CDR2 FQGTGA. The V end was cut by 5 bases, the J end by 9 bases, with 14 bases between. The CDR3 spells CASSMTSSGEQFF. Here the CDR3 DNA reads TGTGCCAGCAGCATGACTAGTTCTGGTGAGCAGTTCTTC.

The table lists this clone with a count of one. The V and J genes are TRBV6-5 and TRBJ2-7; 12 bases map to TRBD2. Germline CDR1 is MNHEY and CDR2 is SVGAGI. J gave up 2 bases and V 6 bases, and 5 bases lay outside the gene matches. This CDR3 region has 15 residues. The CDR3 DNA sequence: TGTGCCAGCAGACCCGGACTAGCGGGGCCCTACGAGCAGTACTTC. This encodes CASRPGLAGPYEQYF.

The J gene is TRBJ2-1, the V gene TRBV28, with no clear D. The ends were cut back, 7 bases at V and 4 bases at J, with 11 bases in the middle. Looked up from germline, CDR1 is MDHEN and CDR2 is SYDVKM. The CDR3 extends over 13 amino acids. As DNA, the CDR3 is TGTGCCAGCACCCTCCCGGAGTACAATGAGCAGTTCTTC. Residues: CASTLPEYNEQFF.

The chain is built from TRBV7-2 and TRBJ2-1; 8 bases fit TRBD1. This CDR3 comprises 17 residues. V was pared by 3 bases and J by 7 bases, with 14 bases of the junction left unmatched. Germline V lookup: CDR1 SGHTA, CDR2 FQGNSA. The CDR3 loop is CASSLVRQGRFLNEQFF. For the CDR3, the DNA is TGTGCCAGCAGCTTGGTACGACAGGGGCGATTCCTAAATGAGCAGTTCTTC.

This clone was found a few times. The V gene is TRBV30, the J gene TRBJ1-4; 9 nucleotides align to TRBD1. CDR3 size: 13 residues. Germline V gene lookup returns CDR1 GTSNPN and CDR2 SVGIG (reference sequence). V shed 5 bases and J 7 bases; nucleotides not matched to a gene: 5. The CDR3 nucleotides read TGTGCCTGGGCCGGGACAGGGAGTGAAAAACTGTTTTTT. Translated: CAWAGTGSEKLFF.